These T cell receptor beta chains were read from a single sample in a study of T cells after posttransplantation cyclophosphamide. Using immunoSEQ multiplex PCR, the repertoire was profiled, and TCRdb retains in-frame clones only, with some absent. This sample shows about 37,000 clones and no singletons; over 5.5% rests with the ten largest. The sequenced sample was PBMCs. These receptors were obtained from a man aged 30-40 years in good health and a related stem cell transplant donor. Each CDR3 is given with its conserved first and last residue. The order of the fields is CDR3 DNA, CDR3 protein, D gene, V gene, J gene, clone size. The D gene is left open where the match is weak. Clone sizes are given selectively: once, few, many, or a class where the clone is expanded.

TGTGCCAGTAGTCCGGGACAAAACTATGGCTACACCTTC	CASSPGQNYGYTF	NA	TRBV19	TRBJ1-2	many
TGCGCCAGCAGCTTGGAGAGGTCCATATTCAATGAGCAGTTCTTC	CASSLERSIFNEQFF	NA	TRBV5-1	TRBJ2-1	many
TGCAGTGCTAGACTAGGTCGCGAGCAGTACTTC	CSARLGREQYF	NA	TRBV20-1	TRBJ2-7	NA
TGCAGCGTTGCAGGGGCGCATCACACCTTC	CSVAGAHHTF	NA	TRBV29-1	TRBJ1-2	NA
TGTGCCAGCAGCCAAATACTGCGGGGGGGCGAGGATACGCAGTATTTT	CASSQILRGGEDTQYF	TRBD2	TRBV4-2	TRBJ2-3	many
TGTGCCAGCAGCCAGGCAGGGACATACGAGCAGTACTTC	CASSQAGTYEQYF	NA	TRBV14	TRBJ2-7	many
TGCGCCAGCAGCGCAGGACAGGGTGTCCACGAGCAGTACTTC	CASSAGQGVHEQYF	TRBD1	TRBV5-1	TRBJ2-7	many
TGTGCCAGCAGCCAAGAGATCGGGGGACAGGGGATCTATGGCTACACCTTC	CASSQEIGGQGIYGYTF	TRBD1	TRBV4-2	TRBJ1-2	many
TGTGCCAGTAGGGGACAGGGGACGAACACTGAAGCTTTCTTT	CASRGQGTNTEAFF	TRBD1	TRBV19	TRBJ1-1	NA
TGTGCCAGCAGTCCCCTGGGACAGGTTGTATATAGCAATCAGCCCCAGCATTTT	CASSPLGQVVYSNQPQHF	TRBD1	TRBV6-4	TRBJ1-5	many
TGTGCCAGCAGAAATGGACTAGCGGGGGGGAAGTACCAAGAGACCCAGTACTTC	CASRNGLAGGKYQETQYF	TRBD2	TRBV2	TRBJ2-5	NA
TGTGCCAGCACCCGCCCCGGGACTGAAGCTTTCTTT	CASTRPGTEAFF	NA	TRBV6-5	TRBJ1-1	many
TGTGCCAGCAGCTCGTCCCTCAAGGGGAGTCACTATGGCTACACCTTC	CASSSSLKGSHYGYTF	NA	TRBV5-6	TRBJ1-2	many
TGTGCCAGCAGTGAAACGAGGGGTTGGCAAGAGACCCAGTACTTC	CASSETRGWQETQYF	NA	TRBV2	TRBJ2-5	many
TGTGCCAGCAGTATAGGGTATAGCAATCAGCCCCAGCATTTT	CASSIGYSNQPQHF	NA	TRBV6-5	TRBJ1-5	NA
TGTGCCAGCAGTTCGGGGGGACGCCCGTCTGGTTCACCCCTCCACTTT	CASSSGGRPSGSPLHF	NA	TRBV7-9	TRBJ1-6	many
TGTGCCAGCGGCCTCTCCGGGACAGGGGTCGAGACCCAGTACTTC	CASGLSGTGVETQYF	TRBD1	TRBV27	TRBJ2-5	few
TGTGCCAGCAGTTTAACAGGGCCAAATAATTCACCCCTCCACTTT	CASSLTGPNNSPLHF	NA	TRBV28	TRBJ1-6	many
TGCGCCAGCAGCTTACAGGGGAGGGATGAGCAGTTCTTC	CASSLQGRDEQFF	NA	TRBV5-1	TRBJ2-1	few
TGTGCCAGTAGACGGCGGGAAGGGTCCTATAATTCACCCCTCCACTTT	CASRRREGSYNSPLHF	NA	TRBV19	TRBJ1-6	many
TGTGCCAGCAGCTCCTTTACCCGGGACAGCGAAAATGAAAAACTGTTTTTT	CASSSFTRDSENEKLFF	TRBD1	TRBV12-3/TRBV12-4	TRBJ1-4	many
TGTGCCACCAGTGATGGAGGGACACCCAATGGCTACACCTTC	CATSDGGTPNGYTF	NA	TRBV24-1	TRBJ1-2	many
TGTGCCAGCAGTTTAAAGGGACTAGCTCTGGAGACCCAGTACTTC	CASSLKGLALETQYF	TRBD2	TRBV27	TRBJ2-5	few
TGCGCCAGCAGCCTGGGACAAAATGAAAAACTGTTTTTT	CASSLGQNEKLFF	NA	TRBV4-1	TRBJ1-4	few
TGTGCCAGCAGTCGACAGGGGGCAGGTTACGAGCAGTACTTC	CASSRQGAGYEQYF	TRBD1	TRBV27	TRBJ2-7	many
TGTGCCAGCAGCTTAGGAGCTGGTGAGCAGTACTTC	CASSLGAGEQYF	NA	TRBV11-2	TRBJ2-7	many
TGTGCCAGCAGTTACGGGCGGGCGGGGGGGTACTACGAGCAGTACTTC	CASSYGRAGGYYEQYF	TRBD2	TRBV6-5	TRBJ2-7	few
TGCGCCAGCAGGGAAGTAACTAGCGGGGGGTCCTCCTCCTACAATGAGCAGTTCTTC	CASREVTSGGSSSYNEQFF	TRBD2	TRBV5-1	TRBJ2-1	NA
TGTGCCAGCAGTAACAGGGAAGACACTGAAGCTTTCTTT	CASSNREDTEAFF	NA	TRBV12-3/TRBV12-4	TRBJ1-1	many
TGTGCCAGCAGCTGGGCGGAGGGACAGAAAAACATTCAGTACTTC	CASSWAEGQKNIQYF	NA	TRBV5-6	TRBJ2-4	many
TGTGCCAGCAGCGGACAGGGGTACGAGCAGTACTTC	CASSGQGYEQYF	TRBD1	TRBV2	TRBJ2-7	many
TGTGCCAGCTCACCACCCGCAGGGGGAGATTACGAGCAGTACTTC	CASSPPAGGDYEQYF	TRBD1	TRBV18	TRBJ2-7	few
TGCGCCAGCAGCCAAGATTGGGGTAGCGGGGGGGCTGGCAATGAGCAGTTCTTC	CASSQDWGSGGAGNEQFF	TRBD2	TRBV4-3	TRBJ2-1	many
TGTGCCAGCAGTTTCGGCGGGAGCACAGATACGCAGTATTTT	CASSFGGSTDTQYF	NA	TRBV12-3/TRBV12-4	TRBJ2-3	many
TGTGCCAGCTCAAGCTTGCCGGGACAGGAGAACCAAGAGACCCAGTACTTC	CASSSLPGQENQETQYF	TRBD1	TRBV18	TRBJ2-5	many
TGTGCCAGCAGTCGCGGGACAGCAACATACGAGCAGTACTTC	CASSRGTATYEQYF	NA	TRBV14	TRBJ2-7	many
TGCGCCAGCAGCCAGGATATGCTAGCGCGAGGGGAGACCCAGTACTTC	CASSQDMLARGETQYF	NA	TRBV4-1	TRBJ2-5	NA
TGTGCCAGCAGCCATGGACAGGGGATCGGAAACACCATATATTTT	CASSHGQGIGNTIYF	TRBD1	TRBV28	TRBJ1-3	many
TGTGCCAGCAGTCACGCGCGCGGGGGGGCCGAGCAGTACTTC	CASSHARGGAEQYF	TRBD2	TRBV5-4	TRBJ2-7	NA
TGTGCCAGTAGTTCGGGACTGGAGAAGTCCAATGAGCAGTTCTTC	CASSSGLEKSNEQFF	NA	TRBV19	TRBJ2-1	many
TGTGCCAGTAGTTATACAGGAGATCAGCCCCAGCATTTT	CASSYTGDQPQHF	NA	TRBV19	TRBJ1-5	many
TGCGCCAGCAGCCAACGGGACATGTACGAGCAGTACTTC	CASSQRDMYEQYF	NA	TRBV4-1	TRBJ2-7	many
TGTGCCAGCAGCCAAGGGCTTGGGACTGAAGCTTTCTTT	CASSQGLGTEAFF	NA	TRBV9	TRBJ1-1	many
TGTGCCAGTAGTCCCCGGACTCGGCTTAGCACAGATACGCAGTATTTT	CASSPRTRLSTDTQYF	NA	TRBV19	TRBJ2-3	many
TGTGCCAGCAGAACAGGGGGGTCATACAATGAGCAGTTCTTC	CASRTGGSYNEQFF	TRBD1	TRBV2	TRBJ2-1	many
TGTGCCATCAGTGAGTGGGCGGGGGCGCTCACAGATACGCAGTATTTT	CAISEWAGALTDTQYF	NA	TRBV10-3	TRBJ2-3	many
TGTGCCAGCATCAACAGGGGGCGCGGAAACGAAGCTTTCTTT	CASINRGRGNEAFF	TRBD1	TRBV28	TRBJ1-1	few
TGTGCCAGCAGCAGCCTTAAGGGGATGAACACTGAAGCTTTCTTT	CASSSLKGMNTEAFF	NA	TRBV6-5	TRBJ1-1	many